This T cell receptor beta chain was captured in a study of T cells in Graves' hyperthyroidism and ophthalmopathy. Germline assignment: CDR1 SSHAT and CDR2 FNYEAQ (reference sequence). This CDR3 comprises 15 residues. Authors of the study amplified TCR beta CDR3 regions from RNA transcripts. HTBI primers were the set used in a first-round RT-PCR of the TCR CDR3. TCRdb reprocessed the multiplex PCR reads via MiXCR and lists one record per CDR3 protein. The sample carries over 120,000 distinct CDR3 sequences, approximately 20% recorded once. PBMCs came from about 10 ml fresh peripheral blood. This clonotype was observed at least ten times. No antigen is known for it. Relative to the germline gene, one junction end is altered; a read error may explain this. Study findings and constraints: In validation, the model predicted ophthalmopathy. These predictions came a median around 5.9 months before onset.

The sequence was collected from a woman aged 45-60 years with Graves' hyperthyroidism that later progressed to Graves' ophthalmopathy. The J gene is TRBJ2-5, the V gene TRBV7-7; D perhaps matches TRBD1 (5 bases). The material sequenced was blood. DNA for the CDR3: TGTGCTAGCAGCTTAGGCAGGGCTAGAGGAGAGACCCAGTACTTC. It translates to CASSLGRARGETQYF.